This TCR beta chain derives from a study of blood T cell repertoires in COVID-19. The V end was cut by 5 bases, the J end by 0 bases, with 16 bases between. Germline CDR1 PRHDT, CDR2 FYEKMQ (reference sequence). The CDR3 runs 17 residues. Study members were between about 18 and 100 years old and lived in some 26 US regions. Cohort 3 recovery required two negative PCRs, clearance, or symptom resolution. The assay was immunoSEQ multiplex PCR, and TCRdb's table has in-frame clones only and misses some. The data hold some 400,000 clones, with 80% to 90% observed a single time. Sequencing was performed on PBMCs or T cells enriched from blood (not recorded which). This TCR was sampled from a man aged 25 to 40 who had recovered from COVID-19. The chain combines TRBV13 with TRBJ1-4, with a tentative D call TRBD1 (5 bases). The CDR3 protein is CASSLLSRGSTNEKLFF. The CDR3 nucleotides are TGTGCCAGCAGCCTATTATCAAGGGGATCAACTAATGAAAAACTGTTTTTT.